This T cell receptor (beta chain) was captured by sequencing in a study of human T cells and chemical hapten exposure. Study conclusions and caveats: The number of TCRs above 1 in 1000 frequency did not change after DPC sensitization.

The CDR3 runs 14 residues. Trimming took 3 bases from V and 5 from J, leaving 11 bases between them. Germline CDR1 SNHLY, CDR2 FYNNEI. The time point here: patch test 2, 6 weeks after DPC sensitization. This sample's treatment: therapeutic diphenylcyclopropenone sensitization with weekly scalp DPC. Blood draws came before every patch-test application. Individual cDNA molecules in this library carried unique molecular identifiers. MiXCR was run by TCRdb on the RACE reads, yielding one entry per CDR3 protein. Altogether tens of thousands of distinct CDR3 sequences are present, over 9.5% being singletons, with the ten largest covering roughly 5%. As concerns this clonotype: Its specificity is unknown.

The rearrangement uses TRBV2 and TRBJ1-5; D uncertain. This material consisted of whole blood, taken in connection with sensitization to the hapten diphenylcyclopropenone (DPC). This TCR derives from a woman in her forties or fifties with alopecia areata. Some clones in this sample may be carry-over from other donors' samples. The CDR3 region is CASSEDQRDQPQHF. As DNA, the CDR3 is TGTGCCAGCAGTGAGGATCAGCGAGATCAGCCCCAGCATTTT.